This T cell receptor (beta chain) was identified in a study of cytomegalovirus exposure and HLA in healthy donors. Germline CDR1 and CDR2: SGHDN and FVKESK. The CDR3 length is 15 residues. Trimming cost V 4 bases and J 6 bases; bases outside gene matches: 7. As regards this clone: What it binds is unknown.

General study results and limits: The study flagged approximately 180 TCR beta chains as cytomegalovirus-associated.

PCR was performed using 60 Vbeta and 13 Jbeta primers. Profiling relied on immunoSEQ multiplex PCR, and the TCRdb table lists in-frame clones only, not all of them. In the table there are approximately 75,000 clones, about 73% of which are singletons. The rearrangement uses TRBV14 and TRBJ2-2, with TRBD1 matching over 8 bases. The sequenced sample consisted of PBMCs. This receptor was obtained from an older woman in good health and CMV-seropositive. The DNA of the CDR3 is TGTGCCAGCAGCCCGGACAGGGTCCTTGCCGGGGAGCTGTTTTTT. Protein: CASSPDRVLAGELFF.